Here is one T cell receptor (beta chain) with its context. Clones were sequenced by immunoSEQ multiplex PCR, and TCRdb holds only the in-frame ones, with some missing. The profile covers 25,000 to 30,000 clones, with about 86% appearing a single time and 1.6% taken by the ten largest. The data originate from a study of control samples from healthy donors and cancer patients. The CDR3 is made up of 14 amino acids. Trimming left V 7 bases short and J 0 bases short, with 10 bases between. Germline CDR1 and CDR2: MNHEY and SVGEGT. The receptor was isolated from a woman in her forties with lung cancer. Sample: PBMCs. The J gene is TRBJ2-4, the V gene TRBV6-2 or TRBV6-3; D possibly corresponds to TRBD2 (5 bases). This chain's CDR3 is CASTPEAAKNIQYF. DNA for the CDR3: TGTGCCAGCACCCCGGAGGCAGCCAAAAACATTCAGTACTTC.